The rows below give T cell receptor beta chains drawn from one sample of a study of cytotoxic CD8 clonotypes in ibrutinib-treated CLL. The method was immunoSEQ multiplex PCR; TCRdb's version includes in-frame clones alone and lacks a portion of them. This table has some 200,000 clones, about four fifths appearing once. This specimen was PBMCs, taken after 12 months of ibrutinib treatment. All receptors derive from a human donor with chronic lymphocytic leukemia. Each CDR3 is given with its conserved first and last residue. D genes are given only for firm matches. Some rows have no size entry. The others give once, few or many, or a class for an expanded clone.

16,-,TRBV28,TRBJ2-7,TRBD2,CASSSGALREGREQYF,TGTGCCAGCAGTTCCGGGGCCTTGCGGGAGGGCCGCGAGCAGTACTTC
13,-,TRBV12-5,TRBJ2-5,-,CASGSGEQETQYF,TGTGCTAGTGGTTCCGGAGAGCAAGAGACCCAGTACTTC
12,-,TRBV28,TRBJ2-3,-,CASSPRTSTQYF,TGTGCCAGCAGTCCTAGGACTTCTACGCAGTATTTT
14,-,TRBV28,TRBJ2-7,TRBD1,CASSPGTGSYEQYF,TGTGCCAGCAGTCCCGGGACAGGGTCCTACGAGCAGTACTTC
14,few,TRBV5-1,TRBJ1-1,-,CASSLGDRRAEAFF,TGCGCCAGCAGCTTGGGGGACCGCCGAGCTGAAGCTTTCTTT
15,-,TRBV18,TRBJ2-1,TRBD2,CASSPGTSGGEEQFF,TGTGCCAGCTCACCAGGAACTAGCGGGGGAGAAGAGCAGTTCTTC
16,-,TRBV10-1,TRBJ2-1,TRBD2,CASSTYSSGVKGEQFF,TGCGCCAGCAGTACCTACTCTAGCGGGGTTAAGGGTGAGCAGTTCTTC
16,-,TRBV28,TRBJ2-2,-,CASRPEGEGNTGELFF,TGTGCCAGCAGACCTGAGGGGGAGGGCAATACCGGGGAGCTGTTTTTT
18,few,TRBV18,TRBJ1-2,-,CASSPGGQGVAGSYGYTF,TGTGCCAGCTCCCCCGGGGGACAAGGGGTAGCGGGAAGCTATGGCTACACCTTC
13,-,TRBV18,TRBJ2-5,-,CASSLASPETQYF,TGTGCCAGCTCTTTAGCTTCCCCAGAGACCCAGTACTTC
12,-,TRBV2,TRBJ2-5,-,CASSASRETQYF,TGTGCCAGCAGCGCCTCCCGGGAGACCCAGTACTTC
15,-,TRBV11-2,TRBJ2-7,TRBD1,CASTTGGTLYYEQYF,TGTGCCAGCACCACAGGGGGGACTCTCTACTACGAGCAGTACTTC
14,-,TRBV5-5,TRBJ1-3,-,CASSLSYPGNTIYF,TGTGCCAGCAGCTTGTCGTACCCGGGAAACACCATATATTTT
14,-,TRBV28,TRBJ1-2,-,CASSLSDRRHGYTF,TGTGCCAGCAGTTTATCGGACAGAAGACATGGCTACACCTTC
15,-,TRBV5-1,TRBJ1-1,TRBD1,CASSPDRVWDTEAFF,TGCGCCAGCAGCCCGGACAGGGTATGGGACACTGAAGCTTTCTTT
14,-,TRBV21-1,TRBJ1-2,-,CASSIPSVDYGYTF,TGTGCCAGCAGCATCCCGTCGGTAGATTATGGCTACACCTTC
15,-,TRBV5-4,TRBJ2-7,TRBD1,CASSLKGQGRGEQYF,TGTGCCAGCAGCTTGAAGGGACAGGGAAGAGGCGAGCAGTACTTC
14,-,TRBV5-4,TRBJ1-2,-,CASSLEEVWNGYTF,TGTGCCAGCAGCTTGGAGGAGGTCTGGAATGGCTACACCTTC